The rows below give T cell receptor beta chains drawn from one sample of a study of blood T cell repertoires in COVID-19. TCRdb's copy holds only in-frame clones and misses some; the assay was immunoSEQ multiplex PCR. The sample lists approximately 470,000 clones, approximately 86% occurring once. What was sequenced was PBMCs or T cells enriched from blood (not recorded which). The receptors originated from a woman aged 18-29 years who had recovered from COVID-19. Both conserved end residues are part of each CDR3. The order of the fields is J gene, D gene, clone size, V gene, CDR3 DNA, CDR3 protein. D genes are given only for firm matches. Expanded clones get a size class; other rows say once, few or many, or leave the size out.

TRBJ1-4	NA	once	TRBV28	TGTGCCAGCAGTACGGTAGGGGCAGGGATTGAAAAACTGTTTTTT	CASSTVGAGIEKLFF
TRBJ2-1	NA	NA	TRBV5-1	TGCGCCAGCAGCTTGGGACGGGTATCCTACAATGAGCAGTTCTTC	CASSLGRVSYNEQFF
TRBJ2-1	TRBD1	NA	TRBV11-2	TGTGCCAGCAGCCGGTCATGGGACAGCAACAATGAGCAGTTCTTC	CASSRSWDSNNEQFF
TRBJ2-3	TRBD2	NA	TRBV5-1	TGCGCCAGCAGCCAGGGACTAGCGGGGGGTGGCACAGATACGCAGTATTTT	CASSQGLAGGGTDTQYF
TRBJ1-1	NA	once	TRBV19	TGTGCCAGTAGTGCCCTCAGGGAGGGAACTGAAGCTTTCTTT	CASSALREGTEAFF
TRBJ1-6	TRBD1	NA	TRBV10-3	TGTGCCAGTACAGGGGGCGCAAATTCACCCCTCCACTTT	CASTGGANSPLHF
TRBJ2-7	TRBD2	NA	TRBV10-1	TGCGCCAGCAGTGAGGTAGCGGGGGGCCTGTACGAGCAGTACTTC	CASSEVAGGLYEQYF
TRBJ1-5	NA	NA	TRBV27	TGTGCCAGCAGTCCCCATGGCAATCAGCCCCAGCATTTT	CASSPHGNQPQHF
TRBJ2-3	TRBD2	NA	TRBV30	TGTGCCTGGAGTGCAACTAGCGGGGGGATACGGTGGGTGGATACGCAGTATTTT	CAWSATSGGIRWVDTQYF
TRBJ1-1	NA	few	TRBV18	TGTGCCAGCTCACCAGGTCTGCAGGTCGAAGCTTTCTTT	CASSPGLQVEAFF
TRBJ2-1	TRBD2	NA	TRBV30	TGTGCCTGGACCCGACTAGCGAGTTACAATGAGCAGTTCTTC	CAWTRLASYNEQFF
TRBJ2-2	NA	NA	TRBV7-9	TGTGCCAGCAGCTCCCTTTCTCAGGGGGAGCTGTTTTTT	CASSSLSQGELFF
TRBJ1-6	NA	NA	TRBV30	TGTGCCTGGAGGAGGCCAGGGGTTCCCTATAATTCACCCCTCCACTTT	CAWRRPGVPYNSPLHF
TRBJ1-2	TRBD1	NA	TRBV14	TGTGCCAGCAGCACCCACAGGGGTGAGGGCTACACCTTC	CASSTHRGEGYTF
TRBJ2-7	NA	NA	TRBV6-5	TGTGCCAGCAGTTACGGAGTGGGCTCCTACGAGCAGTACTTC	CASSYGVGSYEQYF
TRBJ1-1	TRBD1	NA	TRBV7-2	TGTGCCAGCAGCTTTTCCCCGTGGACAGGACGCCCGAACACTGAAGCTTTCTTT	CASSFSPWTGRPNTEAFF
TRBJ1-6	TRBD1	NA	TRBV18	TGTGCCAGCTCCCCGGGACAGGGGTTGGGCAATTCACCCCTCCACTTT	CASSPGQGLGNSPLHF
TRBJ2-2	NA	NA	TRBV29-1	TGCAGCGTTGAAGGAGGGCCCGGCACCGGGGAGCTGTTTTTT	CSVEGGPGTGELFF
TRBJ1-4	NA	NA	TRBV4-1	TGCGCCAGCAGCCAGAGGACAACTAATGAAAAACTGTTTTTT	CASSQRTTNEKLFF
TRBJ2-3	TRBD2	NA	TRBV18	TGTGCCAGCTCACCCCGACTAGCGGGGCGCACAGATACGCAGTATTTT	CASSPRLAGRTDTQYF
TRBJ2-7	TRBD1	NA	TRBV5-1	TGCGCCAGCAGCTCTGACAGGGAACGGCGCGAGCAGTACTTC	CASSSDRERREQYF
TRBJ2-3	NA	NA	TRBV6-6	TGTGCCAGCAGTCCCGACATACGGGGGAGATCCACAGATACGCAGTATTTT	CASSPDIRGRSTDTQYF